This T cell receptor beta chain was retrieved from a study of blood T cell repertoires in COVID-19. Study overall: There were acute and convalescent COVID-19 samples, and they came from the United States, Italy and Spain.

The CDR3 has 15 residues. The germline V and J ends were trimmed by 5 bases and 3 bases, with 16 bases remaining between them. CDR1 and CDR2 from the germline V gene are SGHTA and FQGNSA. The repertoire was sequenced with immunoSEQ multiplex PCR; TCRdb's copy has only in-frame clones and lacks some. Of over 70,000 clones listed, roughly 78% are singletons. The sequenced sample was peripheral blood. The TCR originated in a woman aged 70-85 years with acute or convalescent COVID-19. The V gene is TRBV7-2, the J gene TRBJ1-2, with D tentatively TRBD1 (5 bases). The CDR3 region is CASSLLSGGDYGYTF. CDR3 DNA: TGTGCCAGCAGCCTGCTGAGCGGGGGTGACTATGGCTACACCTTC.